The clone carrying this T cell receptor beta chain is a singleton in its sample. Seattle-derived patients entered the study during active infection and were followed longitudinally. In the authors' workflow: Nucleated cell counts were estimated from reference gene primer amplification. Sequencing was performed with immunoSEQ multiplex PCR; in TCRdb, only in-frame clones are kept and a portion is missing. Clone size and V and J calls were adopted from that table, with D and trimming inferred from the DNA. The table records fewer than 450,000 clones, 75% to 90% of them present only once. The data originate from a study of blood T cell repertoires in COVID-19. Study-wide background: The origin of the acute and convalescent COVID-19 samples was the United States, Italy and Spain. T cells, B-cell-depleted T cells, or PBMCs provided the cDNA or gDNA that served as material.

V was cut by 3 bases and J by 7 bases, with 12 bases left in between. From germline, CDR1 is LNHDA and CDR2 SQIVND (reference sequence). The CDR3 loop spans 13 amino acids. The rearrangement uses TRBV19 and TRBJ1-2; D perhaps matches TRBD1 (6 bases). This sequence was found in a woman between 50 and 59 years old with COVID-19, enrolled during active disease. What was sequenced was peripheral blood. The CDR3 bases are TGTGCCAGTAGTATTAACAGGGTTTCTGGCTACACCTTC. Translated, it gives CASSINRVSGYTF.